This TCR beta chain came from a study of control samples from healthy donors and cancer patients. Using immunoSEQ multiplex PCR, the repertoire was profiled, and TCRdb retains in-frame clones only, with some absent. This table has tens of thousands of clones, roughly 90% appearing once. The CDR3 runs 14 residues. Trimming shortened V by 7 bases and J by 10 bases, and 22 bases separated the two germline ends. Germline V gene sequence: CDR1 WSHSY, CDR2 SAAADI. J is TRBJ1-1 and V is TRBV10-2; no reliable D call. The sequenced material came from PBMCs. This TCR derives from an older woman with head and neck cancer. CDR3 residues: CASKELGLVSVAFF. In DNA form, the CDR3 reads TGCGCCAGCAAAGAACTTGGTTTGGTTTCCGTAGCTTTCTTT.